One and the same sample provided the 11 T cell receptor beta chains below, sequenced in a study of blood T cell repertoires in COVID-19. TCRdb's table, derived via immunoSEQ multiplex PCR, lists solely in-frame clones and lacks some. The table shows over 35,000 clones, with about four fifths occurring only once. Sequencing used peripheral blood. These receptors came from a human donor with acute or convalescent COVID-19. The donor label of this sample is uncertain.

The chain recombines TRBV28 with TRBJ1-1; the D gene is possibly TRBD1 (6 bases). Looked up from germline, CDR1 is MDHEN and CDR2 is SYDVKM. The CDR3 contains 17 residues. Trimming cost V 7 bases and J 5 bases, with 26 bases left between them. The CDR3 is CASTPSGNPGARTEAFF. The CDR3, as DNA: TGTGCCAGCACCCCGTCAGGTAACCCAGGGGCGCGTACTGAAGCTTTCTTT. Variable domain in full (rest from reference TRBV28 and TRBJ1-1): DVKVTQSSRYLVKRTGEKVFLECVQDMDHENMFWYRQDPGLGLRLIYFSYDVKMKEKGDIPEGYSVSREKKERFSLILESASTNQTSMYLCASTPSGNPGARTEAFFGQGTRLTVV.

This sequence joins TRBV7-6 and TRBJ1-1; D perhaps matches TRBD1 (6 bases). The CDR3 length is 15 residues. Trimming removed 7 bases at V and 7 bases at J, with 22 bases between. Germline assignment: CDR1 SGHVS and CDR2 FNYEAQ. The CDR3 sequence is CASNKGETGRGEAFF. The CDR3 nucleotides are TGTGCCAGCAACAAGGGCGAGACAGGCCGGGGTGAAGCTTTCTTT.

The chain links TRBV4-3 to TRBJ2-3; 7 bases agree with TRBD2. The germline CDR1 and CDR2 sequences are LGHNA and YSLEER. This CDR3 region has 16 residues. The junction had 4 bases not matched to a gene; V was cut back by 0 bases and J by 1 base. Written as DNA, the CDR3 is TGCGCCAGCAGCCAAGATCCCCGGGGGGGCACAGATACGCAGTATTTT. Its protein is CASSQDPRGGTDTQYF.

This clone was seen a handful of times. The V call is TRBV28, the J call TRBJ1-1; the D is unclear. CDR3 length: 13 residues. Trimming shortened V by 2 bases and J by 5 bases, and 9 bases separated the two germline ends. CDR1 MDHEN and CDR2 SYDVKM come from the germline V gene. The CDR3 bases are TGTGCCAGCAGTTTACCCTCGGGAACTGAAGCTTTCTTT. It codes for CASSLPSGTEAFF.

The rearrangement joins TRBV4-2 to TRBJ1-3; possible D gene TRBD1, 6 bases. This CDR3 spans 18 amino acids. Per the germline V gene, CDR1 is LGHNA and CDR2 is YNFKEQ. V was shortened by 0 bases and J by 3 bases, with 18 bases between the two germline ends. The CDR3 DNA is TGTGCCAGCAGCCAAGAGGGGAGACAGGCGATTGGTGGAAACACCATATATTTT. Translated, it gives CASSQEGRQAIGGNTIYF.

This chain joins TRBV7-9 and TRBJ2-3; TRBD2 aligns across 7 bases. This CDR3 comprises 15 residues. The junction had 13 bases not matched to a gene; V was cut back by 5 bases and J by 8 bases. Germline V gene data show CDR1 as SEHNR and CDR2 as FQNEAQ (reference sequence). This CDR3 is CASSPAATGGGTQYF. The CDR3, as DNA: TGTGCCAGCAGCCCGGCGGCCACGGGGGGTGGTACGCAGTATTTT. The variable domain in full, completed from reference TRBV7-9 and TRBJ2-3, reads DTGVSQNPRHKITKRGQNVTFRCDPISEHNRLYWYRQTLGQGPEFLTYFQNEAQLEKSRLLSDRFSAERPKGSFSTLEIQRTEQGDSAMYLCASSPAATGGGTQYFGPGTRLTVL.

This rearrangement joins TRBV6-5 to TRBJ2-1, with 9 bases lining up with TRBD1. Germline V lookup: CDR1 MNHEY, CDR2 SVGAGI. The V and J ends lost 8 bases and 1 base, in that order; junction bases with no gene match: 0. This CDR3 spans 13 amino acids. Here the CDR3 reads CASGQGSYNEQFF. The CDR3 DNA reads as TGTGCCAGCGGACAGGGGTCCTACAATGAGCAGTTCTTC.

The chain combines TRBV15 with TRBJ2-2; D not resolved. CDR3 length: 17 residues. The germline CDR1 and CDR2 sequences are LNHNV and YYDKDF (reference sequence). Trimming removed 0 bases at V and 3 bases at J, with 14 bases between. CDR3 bases: TGTGCCACCAGCAGAGAGGTAGTTAGCAGACACACCGGGGAGCTGTTTTTT. This codes for CATSREVVSRHTGELFF.

This chain joins TRBV12-3 or TRBV12-4 and TRBJ2-7; no clear D. Deletions cut 1 base from V and 5 bases from J, with 6 bases between. This CDR3 has 12 amino acids. CDR3 in amino acids: CASSLDRDEQYF. The DNA of the CDR3 is TGTGCCAGCAGTTTAGATCGGGACGAGCAGTACTTC.

This chain connects TRBV19 to TRBJ2-1, with 11 bases lining up with TRBD1. This CDR3 contains 17 residues. Germline assignment: CDR1 LNHDA and CDR2 SQIVND (reference sequence). After removal of 3 bases from V and 9 bases from J, the junction contained 13 bases not matched to a gene. CDR3 sequence: CASSIAKGQGGTSEQFF. CDR3 coding DNA: TGTGCCAGTAGTATTGCCAAGGGACAGGGGGGGACAAGTGAGCAGTTCTTC.

This clone has just one count. The rearrangement uses TRBV11-2 and TRBJ1-2; D call uncertain. This CDR3 region has 15 residues. V lost 2 bases and J 2 bases, leaving 12 bases between the germline ends. The germline V gene encodes CDR1 SGHAT and CDR2 FQNNGV. CDR3 nucleotide sequence: TGTGCCAGCAGCTTACGTAGAACGCAAAACTATGGCTACACCTTC. The encoded protein is CASSLRRTQNYGYTF.